These 29 T cell receptor beta chains originate from one sample sequenced in a study of blood T cell repertoires in COVID-19. TCRdb's copy holds only in-frame clones and misses some; the assay was immunoSEQ multiplex PCR. The table has about 88,000 clones, 85% to 95% seen once. Sequenced input: peripheral blood. The source is a man aged 55 to 70 with acute or convalescent COVID-19.

This clone was detected a few times. The V and J genes are TRBV19 and TRBJ2-2; 7 nucleotides line up with TRBD1. The junction had 10 bases not matched to a gene; V was cut back by 10 bases and J by 8 bases. The CDR3 loop spans 13 amino acids. Germline V gene sequence: CDR1 LNHDA, CDR2 SQIVND (reference sequence). DNA of the CDR3: TGTGCCACCACGGAACAGGGGAGTGGGGAGCTGTTTTTT. Translating it yields CATTEQGSGELFF.

This chain connects TRBV19 to TRBJ2-3, with D perhaps TRBD1 (6 bases). The CDR3 extends over 14 amino acids. In germline, CDR1 is LNHDA, CDR2 SQIVND (reference sequence). Trimming cost V 9 bases and J 2 bases, with 15 bases left between them. The CDR3 reads CASKSRDITDTQYF. CDR3 coding DNA: TGTGCCAGCAAGAGTCGGGACATCACAGATACGCAGTATTTT. The variable domain in full, completed from reference TRBV19 and TRBJ2-3, reads DGGITQSPKYLFRKEGQNVTLSCEQNLNHDAMYWYRQDPGQGLRLIYYSQIVNDFQKGDIAEGYSVSREKKESFPLTVTSAQKNPTAFYLCASKSRDITDTQYFGPGTRLTVL.

Notes on this clone: The germline gene is not matched at one end of the junction; a read error may be the cause. This chain connects TRBV7-8 to TRBJ2-7; tentative D call: TRBD2 (6 bases). Germline V lookup: CDR1 SGHVS, CDR2 FQNEAQ. The CDR3 totals 13 residues. Here the CDR3 reads CASSPSEGLARNF. In DNA, the CDR3 is TGTGCCAGCAGCCCAAGCGAAGGGCTAGCGCGTAACTTC.

This chain connects TRBV28 to TRBJ2-3; D gene ambiguous. The CDR3 is 16 amino acids. The V end lost 6 bases, the J end lost 4 bases, and 20 bases lay between the germline ends. From germline, CDR1 is MDHEN and CDR2 SYDVKM. CDR3 sequence reads: CASRTRSGFVADTQYF. The CDR3, as DNA: TGTGCCAGCAGAACCCGCTCGGGTTTTGTCGCAGATACGCAGTATTTT.

The chain links TRBV5-1 to TRBJ2-5; perhaps TRBD1 as D (6 bases). Germline V gene lookup returns CDR1 SGHRS and CDR2 YFSETQ. The CDR3 contains 14 residues. The V end lost 4 bases, the J end lost 1 base, and 11 bases lay between the germline ends. The CDR3 DNA follows: TGCGCCAGCAGCACCACAGGGTTCCAAGAGACCCAGTACTTC. This sequence encodes CASSTTGFQETQYF.

The V call is TRBV6-2 or TRBV6-3, the J call TRBJ1-6; 10 bases are shared with TRBD1. Per germline, CDR1 MNHEY and CDR2 SVGEGT. Trimming took 2 bases from V and 13 from J; bases not matched to a gene: 11. CDR3 length: 16 amino acids. The CDR3 reads CASSYPKGQGVEPLHF. CDR3 DNA sequence: TGTGCCAGCAGTTACCCTAAAGGACAGGGGGTTGAGCCCCTCCACTTT.

This clone was found once. J is TRBJ2-1 and V is TRBV19; 7 bases are a match to TRBD2. The CDR3 extends over 14 amino acids. Germline CDR1 reads LNHDA; CDR2 reads SQIVND (reference sequence). V gave up 0 bases and J gave up 6 bases; unmatched junction bases: 2. Here the CDR3 reads CASSIDRTSNEQFF. CDR3 bases: TGTGCCAGTAGTATAGATCGGACTAGCAATGAGCAGTTCTTC.

V gene TRBV7-2 combines with J gene TRBJ2-5; D is unclear. V was trimmed by 2 bases and J by 2 bases, leaving 9 bases between them. In germline, CDR1 is SGHTA, CDR2 FQGNSA. This CDR3 has 14 amino acids. CDR3 region: CASSLNPVQETQYF. The CDR3 DNA follows: TGTGCCAGCAGCTTAAACCCGGTACAAGAGACCCAGTACTTC.

The gene calls are TRBV19 and TRBJ1-1; D unclear. The V end was cut by 3 bases, the J end by 2 bases, with 10 bases between. This CDR3 has 14 amino acids. CDR1 and CDR2 (germline): LNHDA, SQIVND (reference sequence). CDR3 protein: CASSMTRTNTEAFF. CDR3 sequence (DNA): TGTGCCAGTAGTATGACGAGGACTAACACTGAAGCTTTCTTT.

The rearrangement links TRBV5-5 to TRBJ2-2, with 12 positions matching TRBD2. V shed 0 bases and J 5 bases; nucleotides not matched to a gene: 14. The CDR3 is 20 amino acids. Germline values: CDR1 SGHKS, CDR2 YYEKEE (reference sequence). The CDR3 coding sequence is TGTGCCAGCAGCTTGGTGGCAGGGTCTGCGACTAGCGGGAGAACCGGGGAGCTGTTTTTT. Its protein is CASSLVAGSATSGRTGELFF.

The V gene is TRBV10-3, the J gene TRBJ1-5, with D possibly matching TRBD1 (5 bases). This CDR3 contains 11 residues. CDR1 is ENHRY and CDR2 is SYGVKD in the germline V gene. With 8 bases removed from V and 9 bases from J, the gap between germline ends came to 11 bases. In DNA form, the CDR3 reads TGTGCCATCGGGGTCGGGGGGCCCCAGCATTTT. It yields the protein CAIGVGGPQHF.

The chain is built from TRBV9 and TRBJ2-1, with a tentative D call TRBD2 (5 bases). The germline V gene has CDR1 SGDLS and CDR2 YYNGEE. The V and J ends lost 2 bases and 5 bases respectively, with 14 bases between them. The CDR3 loop spans 15 amino acids. CDR3 amino acids: CASSVGPTGDNEQFF. The CDR3 DNA is TGTGCCAGCAGCGTGGGCCCGACCGGGGACAATGAGCAGTTCTTC.

The rearrangement joins TRBV4-2 to TRBJ1-2, with D possibly being TRBD1 (5 bases). The CDR3 runs 15 residues. Germline V gene sequence: CDR1 LGHNA, CDR2 YNFKEQ. Trimming took 1 base from V and 5 from J, leaving 14 bases between them. The CDR3 nucleotides read TGTGCCAGCAGCCAAGCCACCAGACAGAATTATGGCTACACCTTC. Protein: CASSQATRQNYGYTF.

V is TRBV7-2 and J is TRBJ1-1; D remains unclear. From germline, CDR1 is SGHTA and CDR2 FQGNSA. V gave up 2 bases and J gave up 1 base, with 8 bases separating them. This CDR3 region has 14 residues. The CDR3 here is CASSLIFSNTEAFF. DNA of the CDR3: TGTGCCAGCAGCTTAATCTTCTCGAACACTGAAGCTTTCTTT.

The J gene is TRBJ1-1, the V gene TRBV5-6, with 9 bases fitting TRBD1. CDR1 is SGHDT, CDR2 YYEEEE, per germline. J was trimmed by 1 base and V by 4 bases; bases with no gene match: 8. The CDR3 has 16 residues. The CDR3: CASSPGQGRGNTEAFF. CDR3 DNA: TGTGCCAGCAGCCCCGGACAGGGGAGGGGGAACACTGAAGCTTTCTTT.

The chain couples TRBV10-2 to TRBJ2-3; the match to TRBD2 covers 13 bases. Germline-derived CDR1 and CDR2 are WSHSY and SAAADI. The CDR3 runs to 16 residues. J was trimmed by 8 bases and V by 6 bases; bases with no gene match: 11. The DNA of the CDR3 is TGCGCCAGCAGCACCGGGACTAGCGGGATTGGGGTTACGCAGTATTTT. Protein product: CASSTGTSGIGVTQYF.

The chain joins TRBV5-6 to TRBJ1-6; TRBD1 might be the D (5 bases). The CDR3 runs 16 residues. The germline V gene encodes CDR1 SGHDT and CDR2 YYEEEE. The V gene lost 0 bases and the J gene lost 7 bases, with 14 bases spanning the gap. For the CDR3, the DNA is TGTGCCAGCAGCTTGGTTAACGGGGGTTTAAATTCACCCCTCCACTTT. Protein product: CASSLVNGGLNSPLHF.

The V call is TRBV6-5, the J call TRBJ2-7, with D hard to call. This CDR3 is 14 amino acids long. Germline values: CDR1 MNHEY, CDR2 SVGAGI. V lost 6 bases and J 5 bases, leaving 17 bases between the germline ends. In DNA form, the CDR3 reads TGTGCCAGCAGCCCACCGTATGCGATCCACGAGCAGTACTTC. It encodes CASSPPYAIHEQYF.

The chain is built from TRBV11-3 and TRBJ2-7, with 7 bases lining up with TRBD1. The CDR3 length is 14 residues. In germline, CDR1 is SGHNT, CDR2 YENEEA. The junction had 8 bases not matched to a gene; V was cut back by 9 bases and J by 0 bases. The CDR3 bases are TGTGCCAGTAAAAACCGGGACAGCTCCTACGAGCAGTACTTC. This gives the protein CASKNRDSSYEQYF.

The rearrangement joins TRBV19 to TRBJ1-5; perhaps TRBD1 as D (6 bases). The CDR3 totals 13 residues. The V and J ends lost 10 bases and 3 bases respectively, with 13 bases between them. Germline assignment: CDR1 LNHDA and CDR2 SQIVND (reference sequence). The CDR3 sequence: CATSDRINQPQHF. In nucleotides, the CDR3 is TGTGCCACCTCGGACAGAATCAATCAGCCCCAGCATTTT.

The chain carries TRBV27 and TRBJ2-1; maybe TRBD2 (6 bases). Trimming removed 3 bases from V and 0 bases from J, with 12 bases in between. Germline V CDR1 and CDR2: MNHEY, SMNVEV (reference sequence). The CDR3 contains 16 residues. CDR3 in DNA: TGTGCCAGCAGTTTGGGAGGCGGGACCTCCTACAATGAGCAGTTCTTC. As protein: CASSLGGGTSYNEQFF.

This chain's CDR3 is CASSPTLGGANYEQYF. The CDR3 DNA sequence: TGTGCCAGCTCACCTACCTTGGGAGGAGCAAACTACGAGCAGTACTTC. This sequence joins TRBV18 and TRBJ2-7, with a tentative D call TRBD2 (6 bases). Germline V gene sequence: CDR1 KGHSH, CDR2 LQKENI. Between the trimmed V and J ends, which lost 3 bases and 3 bases, there was a span of 18 bases. The CDR3 has 16 amino acids.

V is TRBV7-2 and J is TRBJ2-2; 8 nucleotides line up with TRBD2. Looked up from germline, CDR1 is SGHTA and CDR2 is FQGNSA. This CDR3 is 17 amino acids long. V shed 5 bases, J shed 3 bases, and the junction held 11 bases outside the gene matches. CDR3 amino acids: CASSPLTGGPDTGELFF. Written as DNA, the CDR3 is TGTGCCAGCAGCCCCCTGACGGGAGGGCCCGACACCGGGGAGCTGTTTTTT.

V gene TRBV9 combines with J gene TRBJ2-2; 8 bases line up with TRBD2. The ends lost 0 bases at V and 2 bases at J; junction bases unmatched: 6. CDR1 is SGDLS and CDR2 is YYNGEE in the germline V gene. CDR3 length equals 17 residues. CDR3 protein: CASSVDFTSGNTGELFF. CDR3 coding DNA: TGTGCCAGCAGCGTAGATTTCACTAGCGGCAACACCGGGGAGCTGTTTTTT.

This sequence joins TRBV19 and TRBJ1-1; weak D call: TRBD1 (6 bases). V was trimmed by 6 bases and J by 1 base, leaving 12 bases between them. The germline V gene encodes CDR1 LNHDA and CDR2 SQIVND (reference sequence). There are 14 residues in the CDR3. The CDR3 bases are TGTGCCAGTAGCGTGCAGGGGTCGAACACTGAAGCTTTCTTT. As protein: CASSVQGSNTEAFF. The whole variable domain, filled in from reference TRBV19 and TRBJ1-1, reads DGGITQSPKYLFRKEGQNVTLSCEQNLNHDAMYWYRQDPGQGLRLIYYSQIVNDFQKGDIAEGYSVSREKKESFPLTVTSAQKNPTAFYLCASSVQGSNTEAFFGQGTRLTVV.

The genes are TRBV6-2 or TRBV6-3 and TRBJ2-1; D is possibly TRBD2 (6 bases). V shed 0 bases and J shed 7 bases, with 7 bases lying between them. This CDR3 has 13 residues. Germline CDR1 reads MNHEY; CDR2 reads SVGEGT. CDR3 in amino acids: CASSYSGTNEQFF. CDR3 in DNA: TGTGCCAGCAGTTACTCAGGGACTAATGAGCAGTTCTTC.

The chain carries TRBV19 and TRBJ1-1, with TRBD1 matching 8 bases. Trimming took 5 bases from V and 4 from J; bases not matched to a gene: 3. CDR3 length: 13 amino acids. Germline-derived CDR1 and CDR2 are LNHDA and SQIVND (reference sequence). CDR3 amino acids: CASSQQGGTEAFF. The CDR3 nucleotides are TGTGCCAGTAGTCAACAGGGGGGCACTGAAGCTTTCTTT. The complete variable domain, with remaining parts taken from reference TRBV19 and TRBJ1-1, reads DGGITQSPKYLFRKEGQNVTLSCEQNLNHDAMYWYRQDPGQGLRLIYYSQIVNDFQKGDIAEGYSVSREKKESFPLTVTSAQKNPTAFYLCASSQQGGTEAFFGQGTRLTVV.

This clone came up once. This rearrangement joins TRBV4-1 to TRBJ2-7, with 12 bases that match TRBD2. Per germline, CDR1 MGHRA and CDR2 YSYEKL. J gave up 1 base and V 4 bases, and 8 bases lay outside the gene matches. This CDR3 has 17 amino acids. CDR3 amino acids: CASSRVTSGGTSYEQYF. The CDR3 coding sequence is TGCGCCAGCAGCCGGGTGACTAGCGGGGGTACATCCTACGAGCAGTACTTC.

With regard to this clone: The same CDR3 can be traced to other DNA sequences in this sample. The chain links TRBV3-1 (or the pseudogene TRBV3-2) to TRBJ2-7; the match to TRBD1 covers 8 bases. Germline lookup yields CDR1 LGHDT and CDR2 YNNKEL (reference sequence). This CDR3 is built from 14 residues. J lost 3 bases, V lost 4 bases, and 5 bases had no gene match. The CDR3 region has the DNA TGTGCCAGCAGCCCCGGACAGGGTGGCTACGAGCAGTACTTC. It translates to CASSPGQGGYEQYF.